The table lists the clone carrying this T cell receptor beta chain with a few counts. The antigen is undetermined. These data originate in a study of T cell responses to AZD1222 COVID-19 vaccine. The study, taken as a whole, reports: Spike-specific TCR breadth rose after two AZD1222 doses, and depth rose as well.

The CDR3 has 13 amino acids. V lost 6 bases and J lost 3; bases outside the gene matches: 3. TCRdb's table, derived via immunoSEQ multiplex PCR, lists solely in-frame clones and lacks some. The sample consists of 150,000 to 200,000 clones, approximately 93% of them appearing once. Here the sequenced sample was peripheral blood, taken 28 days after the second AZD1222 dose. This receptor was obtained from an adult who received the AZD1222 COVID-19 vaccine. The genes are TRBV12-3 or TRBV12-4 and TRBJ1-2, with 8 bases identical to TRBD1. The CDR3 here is CASSMTGDYGYTF. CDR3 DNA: TGTGCCAGCAGCATGACAGGGGACTATGGCTACACCTTC.